A selection of T cell receptor beta chains follows, all from one sample in a study of breast tumors, draining lymph nodes, adjacent tissues. Each CDR3 protein is one row after TCRdb ran MiXCR on the multiplex PCR reads. The sample includes 20,000 or so distinct CDR3 sequences, about 61% of them seen just once. The sequencing sample was made of tumor-adjacent breast tissue. Receptors originate from a female donor with breast cancer. Some clones in this sample may be carry-over from other donors' samples. The CDR3 runs from the conserved cysteine through the conserved F or W. The D gene is left open where the match is weak. The listing skips clone size in some rows; elsewhere it reads once, few, many or a size class.

size: -
V: TRBV20-1
J: TRBJ1-5
D: -
CDR3: CSGEGRDNQPQHF
DNA: TGCAGTGGAGAAGGAAGGGACAATCAGCCCCAGCATTTT

size: -
V: TRBV6-6
J: TRBJ2-7
D: -
CDR3: CASSYQRQGHEQYF
DNA: TGTGCCAGCAGTTACCAACGCCAGGGGCACGAGCAGTACTTC

size: many
V: TRBV30
J: TRBJ1-1
D: -
CDR3: CAWSAGHLNTEAFF
DNA: TGTGCCTGGAGTGCGGGGCACTTGAACACTGAAGCTTTCTTT

size: -
V: TRBV11-2
J: TRBJ1-3
D: -
CDR3: CASSLGQNSGNTIYF
DNA: TGTGCCAGCAGCTTAGGACAGAACTCTGGAAACACCATATATTTT

size: -
V: TRBV7-9
J: TRBJ2-1
D: TRBD2
CDR3: CASSYSGGGNEQFF
DNA: TGTGCCAGCAGCTATTCTGGCGGGGGCAATGAGCAGTTCTTC

size: -
V: TRBV6-1
J: TRBJ1-6
D: -
CDR3: CASSETGRSPLHF
DNA: TGTGCCAGCAGTGAGACAGGACGCTCACCCCTCCACTTT

size: once
V: TRBV7-9
J: TRBJ1-5
D: -
CDR3: CASSSEGQPQHF
DNA: TGTGCCAGCAGCTCTGAGGGTCAGCCCCAGCATTTT

size: many
V: TRBV14
J: TRBJ1-4
D: -
CDR3: CASSQGGPGLNEKLFF
DNA: TGTGCCAGCAGCCAAGGTGGTCCAGGACTTAATGAAAAACTGTTTTTT

size: -
V: TRBV4-1
J: TRBJ2-1
D: -
CDR3: CASSQGRQAEQFF
DNA: TGCGCCAGCAGCCAGGGTAGACAGGCCGAGCAGTTCTTC

size: once
V: TRBV11-1
J: TRBJ1-6
D: -
CDR3: CASSLASGGTDNSPLHF
DNA: TGTGCCAGCAGCTTAGCTAGCGGAGGCACAGATAATTCACCCCTCCACTTT

size: medium-sized
V: TRBV9
J: TRBJ1-2
D: TRBD1
CDR3: CASSAKVGQDYGYTF
DNA: TGTGCCAGCAGCGCCAAAGTTGGACAGGACTATGGCTACACCTTC

size: -
V: TRBV29-1
J: TRBJ1-3
D: TRBD1
CDR3: CSVVGTGSGNTIYF
DNA: TGCAGCGTTGTGGGGACAGGGTCTGGAAACACCATATATTTT

size: medium-sized
V: TRBV4-1
J: TRBJ2-1
D: TRBD2
CDR3: CASSQGLAVSSYNEQFF
DNA: TGCGCCAGCAGCCAAGGACTAGCGGTGAGCTCCTACAATGAGCAGTTCTTC

size: -
V: TRBV6-1
J: TRBJ2-7
D: TRBD2
CDR3: CASSESRGANRGQYF
DNA: TGTGCCAGCAGTGAATCGCGGGGGGCCAACCGGGGGCAGTACTTC

size: medium-sized
V: TRBV27
J: TRBJ2-7
D: TRBD1
CDR3: CASSLDRVLYEQYF
DNA: TGTGCCAGCAGTTTAGACAGGGTTCTGTACGAGCAGTACTTC

size: -
V: TRBV7-3
J: TRBJ2-7
D: TRBD1
CDR3: CASSPTGGSYEQYF
DNA: TGTGCCAGCAGCCCGACAGGGGGGAGCTACGAGCAGTACTTC

size: medium-sized
V: TRBV12-3/TRBV12-4
J: TRBJ1-3
D: -
CDR3: CASTLSGPGNTIYF
DNA: TGTGCCAGCACCTTATCGGGGCCAGGAAACACCATATATTTT

size: medium-sized
V: TRBV20-1
J: TRBJ1-5
D: TRBD1
CDR3: CSARMWGQGAGSNQPQHF
DNA: TGCAGTGCTAGAATGTGGGGGCAGGGGGCAGGTAGCAATCAGCCCCAGCATTTT

size: -
V: TRBV20-1
J: TRBJ2-5
D: -
CDR3: CSARQRETQYF
DNA: TGCAGTGCTAGGCAAAGAGAGACCCAGTACTTC

size: -
V: TRBV15
J: TRBJ2-1
D: TRBD2
CDR3: CATSTRLAGIYNEQFF
DNA: TGTGCCACCAGCACCAGACTAGCGGGGATCTACAATGAGCAGTTCTTC

size: -
V: TRBV10-3
J: TRBJ1-6
D: -
CDR3: CAISDFQGAPLHF
DNA: TGTGCCATCAGTGACTTTCAGGGAGCACCCCTCCACTTT

size: many
V: TRBV5-1
J: TRBJ2-5
D: -
CDR3: CASSLGQETHYF
DNA: TGCGCCAGCAGCTTGGGCCAGGAGACCCACTACTTC

size: -
V: TRBV7-9
J: TRBJ2-3
D: -
CDR3: CASSQGSTDTQYF
DNA: TGTGCCAGCAGCCAGGGCAGCACAGATACGCAGTATTTT

size: -
V: TRBV20-1
J: TRBJ1-6
D: TRBD1
CDR3: CSARVGGQGGNNSPLHF
DNA: TGCAGTGCTAGAGTTGGGGGACAGGGTGGTAATAATTCACCCCTCCACTTT